This note documents a single TCR beta chain sequence. The target antigen is unknown. Individual cDNA molecules received unique molecular identifiers during library preparation. TCRdb reprocessed the 5' RACE reads with MiXCR, giving one entry per CDR3 protein. This sample has roughly 53,000 distinct CDR3 sequences, with more than 9% found just once. This specimen comes from a study of early T cells in non-severe SARS-CoV-2 infection. The overall study: From unsorted whole blood, bulk RNA was sequenced, and the chains remained unpaired.

Findings of the study overall: The matching step, a VDJdb search, favored anti-spike CD8 responses and missed private and CD4 specificities.

Sequenced sample: whole blood. The receptor was derived from an adult who was a healthcare worker with PCR-confirmed SARS-CoV-2 infection or an uninfected control (not recorded which).

CDR3 sequence reads: CASSKRTRAYAQFF. In DNA, the CDR3 is TGTGCCAGCAGCAAGCGGACCCGCGCCTATGCGCAGTTCTTC. The V call is TRBV7-2, the J call TRBJ2-1; D may be TRBD2 (5 bases). The CDR3 is 14 amino acids. In germline, CDR1 is SGHTA, CDR2 FQGNSA. Trimming shortened V by 5 bases and J by 12 bases, and 20 bases separated the two germline ends.